The rows below give T cell receptor beta chains drawn from one sample of a study of blood T cell repertoires in COVID-19. The repertoire was sequenced with immunoSEQ multiplex PCR; TCRdb's copy has only in-frame clones and lacks some. The table includes 150,000 to 200,000 clones, 70% to 90% detected once. The sample comprised peripheral blood. Receptors were obtained from a man younger than 30 who had recovered from COVID-19. Both conserved end residues are part of each CDR3. The D gene is left open where the match is weak. Size tells how often a clone was seen (once, few, many) or the class of an expanded clone, and some rows leave it out.

V gene	clone size	J gene	CDR3 length	D gene	CDR3 protein	CDR3 DNA
TRBV5-1	-	TRBJ2-2	13	-	CASSLAGTGELFF	TGCGCCAGCAGCTTGGCAGGGACCGGGGAGCTGTTTTTT
TRBV28	few	TRBJ1-5	11	-	CASSFPGPQHF	TGTGCCAGCAGTTTTCCCGGGCCCCAGCATTTT
TRBV29-1	-	TRBJ2-1	11	-	CGGTFHNEQFF	TGCGGGGGGACTTTCCATAATGAGCAGTTCTTC
TRBV5-1	-	TRBJ1-4	14	-	CASSLEGGNEKLFF	TGCGCCAGCAGCTTGGAGGGGGGGAATGAAAAACTGTTTTTT
TRBV14	-	TRBJ2-4	13	-	CASSRTSLSLQYF	TGTGCCAGCAGCAGGACTTCGTTGAGCCTTCAGTACTTC
TRBV15	-	TRBJ2-1	15	TRBD2	CATSKGRESLNEQFF	TGTGCCACCAGCAAAGGGCGGGAGTCACTCAATGAGCAGTTCTTC
TRBV7-9	-	TRBJ2-7	15	TRBD1	CASSLRDRVADEQYF	TGTGCCAGCAGCCTCCGGGACAGGGTTGCCGACGAGCAGTACTTC
TRBV19	-	TRBJ1-3	14	-	CATRPGKPGNTIYF	TGTGCCACACGACCAGGGAAGCCTGGAAACACCATATATTTT
TRBV5-1	-	TRBJ1-5	15	-	CASSPEGLKNQPQHF	TGCGCCAGCAGCCCTGAGGGACTAAAGAATCAGCCCCAGCATTTT
TRBV5-1	-	TRBJ2-4	15	TRBD1	CASSLVGQGANIQYF	TGCGCCAGCAGCTTGGTGGGACAGGGCGCAAACATTCAGTACTTC